This TCR beta chain was captured by sequencing in a study of CD8+ T cells in alopecia areata. At the level of the study: Treated patients swallowed 5 to 10 mg of oral tofacitinib twice daily.

There are a few counts of this clone. Its antigen is as yet unknown. The CDR3 has 14 residues. As for treatment: oral pan-JAK inhibitor, 5-10 mg twice daily. Study results and caveats: Tofacitinib significantly brought down scalp clonality and expanded CD8+ clones among top 100. Under tofacitinib, numerous expanded lesional clonotypes remained detectable in scalp and blood.

Following RNA extraction, reverse transcription yielded cDNA that acted as the sequencing template. The method was immunoSEQ multiplex PCR; TCRdb's version includes in-frame clones alone and lacks a portion of them. This sample has fewer than 250,000 clones, with more than 30% found just once. The sequences come from CD4+ T cells sorted from blood, collected at week 34, from a patient treated with tofacitinib. The TCR comes from a human donor with alopecia areata. This chain uses TRBV12-2 with TRBJ1-1. TRBV12-2 represents a pseudogene. The DNA for the CDR3 is TGTGCAAGTCACAAGGGACGGCTGAACACTGAAGCTTTCTTT. This codes for CASHKGRLNTEAFF.